The next 3 T cell receptor beta chains were all read from a single sample in a study of control samples from healthy donors and cancer patients. Sequencing used immunoSEQ multiplex PCR; TCRdb keeps in-frame clones, though not all of them. The table shows tens of thousands of clones, with about 80% occurring only once. The material sequenced was blood. The receptors originated from a man aged 50-60 years in good health.

This sequence joins TRBV10-3 and TRBJ2-5; TRBD2 agrees at 10 bases. The CDR3 runs 17 residues. Per germline, CDR1 ENHRY and CDR2 SYGVKD. V shed 10 bases and J 4 bases; nucleotides not matched to a gene: 18. CDR3 DNA: TGTGCCACCATTTCCTCCTTTCTAGCGGGAGCACCAGAGACCCAGTACTTC. Its protein product is CATISSFLAGAPETQYF.

The chain is built from TRBV18 and TRBJ2-1, with D perhaps being TRBD1 or TRBD2 (5 bases each). Trimming removed 3 bases at V and 7 bases at J, with 16 bases between. Germline CDR1 and CDR2: KGHSH and LQKENI. This CDR3 is built from 15 residues. In DNA, the CDR3 is TGTGCCAGCTCACCGGATCGGGGCGTGGGTAATGAGCAGTTCTTC. Translating it yields CASSPDRGVGNEQFF.

CDR3 in amino acids: CASSIGQGNYGYTF. CDR3 DNA sequence: TGCGCCAGCAGCATAGGACAGGGAAACTATGGCTACACCTTC. The rearrangement links TRBV5-1 to TRBJ1-2; TRBD1 agrees at 8 bases. Trimming removed 4 bases from V and 2 bases from J; junction bases left unmatched: 4. CDR3 length equals 14 residues. The V gene's germline CDR1 is SGHRS and CDR2 YFSETQ.